This passage covers 21 T cell receptor beta chains from one sample sequenced in a study of blood T cell repertoires in COVID-19. TCRdb's table, derived via immunoSEQ multiplex PCR, lists solely in-frame clones and lacks some. The sample lists roughly 68,000 clones; 84% were seen once. The sequenced material came from peripheral blood. These receptors were obtained from a man in his fifties with active COVID-19.

This clone has just one count. The chain is built from TRBV18 and TRBJ1-2; D not resolved. The CDR3 has 13 residues. The germline V and J ends were trimmed by 2 bases and 0 bases, with 4 bases remaining between them. Per germline, CDR1 KGHSH and CDR2 LQKENI. CDR3 region: CASSPTANYGYTF. As DNA, the CDR3 is TGTGCCAGCTCACCAACAGCTAACTATGGCTACACCTTC.

The chain carries TRBV5-4 and TRBJ2-1; 8 bases map to TRBD1. V shed 4 bases, J shed 5 bases, and the junction held 5 bases outside the gene matches. From germline, CDR1 is SGHNT and CDR2 YYREEE (reference sequence). The CDR3 length is 14 residues. CDR3 in DNA: TGTGCCAGCAGCAAAGGGACAGGTGACAATGAGCAGTTCTTC. Translating gives CASSKGTGDNEQFF.

The chain joins TRBV3-1 (or the pseudogene TRBV3-2) to TRBJ1-1, with 8 bases lining up with TRBD1. The CDR3 runs 16 residues. Trimming removed 4 bases from V and 6 bases from J; junction bases left unmatched: 13. From germline, CDR1 is LGHDT and CDR2 YNNKEL (reference sequence). CDR3 in DNA: TGTGCCAGCAGCCCCGGGACGACAGGGGCCCGAGCTGAAGCTTTCTTT. It translates to CASSPGTTGARAEAFF.

In DNA form, the CDR3 reads TGCGCCAGCAGCTTGAGAGGGAACACCGGGGAGCTGTTTTTT. It translates to CASSLRGNTGELFF. The V call is TRBV5-1, the J call TRBJ2-2; no clear D gene. The germline V gene encodes CDR1 SGHRS and CDR2 YFSETQ. The CDR3 consists of 14 residues. Trimming cost V 1 base and J 1 base, with 5 bases left between them.

The genes are TRBV6-6 and TRBJ2-3; the D gene is possibly TRBD1 (6 bases). V was cut by 6 bases and J by 2 bases, with 12 bases left in between. Germline V gene lookup returns CDR1 MNHNY and CDR2 SVGAGI (reference sequence). This CDR3 has 14 residues. This CDR3 reads CASRKRQVTDTQYF. As DNA, the CDR3 is TGTGCCAGCAGAAAAAGACAGGTCACAGATACGCAGTATTTT.

The table lists this clone with a few counts. The V and J genes are TRBV5-1 and TRBJ1-2, with TRBD1 as a possible D gene (5 bases). The CDR3 runs 16 residues. Germline V gene lookup returns CDR1 SGHRS and CDR2 YFSETQ. Trimming took 0 bases from V and 0 from J, leaving 12 bases between them. The CDR3 nucleotides are TGCGCCAGCAGCTTGGGGGGCCGTTCGGCTAACTATGGCTACACCTTC. Translated, it gives CASSLGGRSANYGYTF.

This clone was recorded only once. V and J are TRBV29-1 and TRBJ2-7, with 7 bases identical to TRBD2. CDR1 is SQVTM and CDR2 is ANQGSEA in the germline V gene. Trimming removed 0 bases from V and 0 bases from J; junction bases left unmatched: 8. The CDR3 extends over 16 amino acids. This CDR3 reads CSVEDLGGGGSYEQYF. CDR3 DNA: TGCAGCGTTGAAGATCTTGGGGGGGGTGGCTCCTACGAGCAGTACTTC.

V is TRBV6-6 and J is TRBJ2-5; a weak D match, TRBD1 (5 bases). The CDR3 spans 15 residues. V lost 0 bases, J lost 5 bases, and 13 bases lay in between. Germline lookup yields CDR1 MNHNY and CDR2 SVGAGI (reference sequence). CDR3 nucleotides: TGTGCCAGCAGTTACTCGATGGACATTCGGGAGACCCAGTACTTC. Encoded protein: CASSYSMDIRETQYF.

V gene TRBV5-1 combines with J gene TRBJ1-1; 7 bases are shared with TRBD1. The CDR3 has 14 amino acids. Trimming cost V 6 bases and J 3 bases; bases outside gene matches: 8. CDR1 SGHRS and CDR2 YFSETQ come from the germline V gene. The CDR3 reads CASTQGPKDTEAFF. The CDR3 region has the DNA TGCGCCAGCACACAGGGGCCAAAAGACACTGAAGCTTTCTTT. Together with reference TRBV5-1 and TRBJ1-1, the CDR3 gives the full variable domain: KAGVTQTPRYLIKTRGQQVTLSCSPISGHRSVSWYQQTPGQGLQFLFEYFSETQRNKGNFPGRFSGRQFSNSRSEMNVSTLELGDSALYLCASTQGPKDTEAFFGQGTRLTVV.

This chain links TRBV27 with TRBJ1-6, with 7 bases matching TRBD1. Per the germline V gene, CDR1 is MNHEY and CDR2 is SMNVEV (reference sequence). The V segment lost 2 bases and the J segment 9 bases; nucleotides outside the gene matches: 10. The CDR3 runs to 16 residues. CDR3 DNA: TGTGCCAGCAGTTTACGCTCAGGGGGGACCCGTTCACCCCTCCACTTT. Its translation is CASSLRSGGTRSPLHF.

The genes are TRBV4-2 and TRBJ2-1; maybe TRBD2 (6 bases). CDR1 and CDR2 (germline): LGHNA, YNFKEQ. The CDR3 has 12 amino acids. V shed 4 bases and J shed 9 bases, with 10 bases lying between them. CDR3 coding DNA: TGTGCCAGCAGCCCGGGACTTGTTGAGCAGTTCTTC. It translates to CASSPGLVEQFF.

This chain connects TRBV7-9 to TRBJ2-5; TRBD1 matches 7 bases. CDR1 and CDR2 (germline): SEHNR, FQNEAQ (reference sequence). This CDR3 is 15 amino acids long. The V segment lost 5 bases and the J segment 5 bases; nucleotides outside the gene matches: 11. The CDR3 DNA reads TGTGCCAGCAGCCCGAGTACAGGGGTCGGGGAGACCCAGTACTTC. Translation gives CASSPSTGVGETQYF.

V gene TRBV19 combines with J gene TRBJ2-3, with TRBD2 matching over 8 bases. This CDR3 contains 17 residues. In germline, CDR1 is LNHDA, CDR2 SQIVND (reference sequence). After removal of 3 bases from V and 0 bases from J, the junction contained 8 bases not matched to a gene. CDR3 sequence (DNA): TGTGCCAGTAGTATTTTTTCCGGGGGGGCCAGCACAGATACGCAGTATTTT. Protein: CASSIFSGGASTDTQYF.

This chain links TRBV5-1 with TRBJ2-3; 7 bases are shared with TRBD2. The germline CDR1 and CDR2 sequences are SGHRS and YFSETQ. The J segment lost 4 bases and the V segment lost 4 bases, leaving 6 bases of the junction unmatched. The CDR3 runs to 14 residues. CDR3 amino acids: CASSGSGDADTQYF. The CDR3 DNA reads as TGCGCCAGCAGCGGAAGCGGGGACGCAGATACGCAGTATTTT.

V is TRBV3-1 (or the pseudogene TRBV3-2) and J is TRBJ2-3; TRBD2 matches 11 bases. V dropped 1 base and J dropped 5; count of bases not matched to a gene: 8. The CDR3 is made up of 17 amino acids. Per the germline V gene, CDR1 is LGHDT and CDR2 is YNNKEL (reference sequence). CDR3 sequence (DNA): TGTGCCAGCAGCCAAGTTCAACTAGCGGGAGCAAGAGATACGCAGTATTTT. This translates into CASSQVQLAGARDTQYF.

The gene calls are TRBV5-1 and TRBJ2-5; maybe TRBD1 (6 bases). Germline V gives CDR1 SGHRS, CDR2 YFSETQ. The length of the CDR3 is 14 residues. V was shortened by 7 bases and J by 1 base, with 14 bases between the two germline ends. The CDR3 nucleotides are TGCGCCAGCGACGCAGGGGACGGCCAAGAGACCCAGTACTTC. It encodes CASDAGDGQETQYF. Variable domain in full (rest from reference TRBV5-1 and TRBJ2-5): KAGVTQTPRYLIKTRGQQVTLSCSPISGHRSVSWYQQTPGQGLQFLFEYFSETQRNKGNFPGRFSGRQFSNSRSEMNVSTLELGDSALYLCASDAGDGQETQYFGPGTRLLVL.

The chain has TRBV29-1 and TRBJ2-7, with TRBD1 identical over 7 bases. The germline gives CDR1 SQVTM, CDR2 ANQGSEA. The CDR3 contains 13 residues. The junction had 11 bases not matched to a gene; V was cut back by 6 bases and J by 6 bases. CDR3 DNA: TGCAGCGTGCTCGGACAGGTACTGGGCGAGCAGTACTTC. Translating gives CSVLGQVLGEQYF.

The chain couples TRBV30 to TRBJ1-2; no reliable D call. V lost 2 bases and J 5 bases, leaving 15 bases between the germline ends. The CDR3 is 14 amino acids. Germline CDR1 and CDR2: GTSNPN and SVGIG (reference sequence). CDR3 sequence: CAWSIDGRVYGYTF. For the CDR3, the DNA is TGTGCCTGGAGTATAGACGGGAGAGTTTATGGCTACACCTTC.

The CDR3 protein is CASSDKVNQPQHF. In DNA form, the CDR3 reads TGTGCCAGCAGCGACAAAGTCAATCAGCCCCAGCATTTT. The V call is TRBV2, the J call TRBJ1-5; no firm D call. The V and J ends lost 6 bases and 3 bases respectively, with 9 bases between them. The CDR3 spans 13 residues. Germline values: CDR1 SNHLY, CDR2 FYNNEI.

The chain uses TRBV5-4 and TRBJ2-1; 11 bases fit TRBD2. The junction had 4 bases not matched to a gene; V was cut back by 4 bases and J by 4 bases. CDR3 length: 15 residues. Germline values: CDR1 SGHNT, CDR2 YYREEE (reference sequence). CDR3 coding DNA: TGTGCCAGCAGCCCAACTAGCGGGGGATACAATGAGCAGTTCTTC. Translation: CASSPTSGGYNEQFF.

The V call is TRBV6-6, the J call TRBJ2-2, with 9 nucleotides matching TRBD1. Trimming at V came to 7 bases and at J to 5 bases, leaving 11 bases not matched to a gene. The CDR3 consists of 16 residues. Looked up from germline, CDR1 is MNHNY and CDR2 is SVGAGI (reference sequence). CDR3 region: CASTPLTGGETGELFF. The CDR3 DNA reads as TGTGCCAGCACCCCCCTGACAGGGGGGGAAACCGGGGAGCTGTTTTTT.